The 17 T cell receptor beta chains reported below all come from one sample, sequenced in a study of radiation and T cells in renal cell carcinoma. Time point of the sample: blood 2 weeks post-SBRT. The treatment: 15 Gy SBRT to primary tumor, nephrectomy 4 weeks later. The protocol was immunoSEQ multiplex PCR, while the TCRdb copy is restricted to in-frame clones and leaves out a portion. Altogether about 130,000 clones are present, roughly four fifths being singletons, with the ten largest covering approximately 2%. The source material was blood, sampled from a patient whose treatment included radiotherapy and nephrectomy. The receptors originated from a woman aged 55-70 years with renal cell carcinoma.

This clone was observed a handful of times. V gene TRBV29-1 combines with J gene TRBJ1-5; the D is unclear. The V gene's germline CDR1 is SQVTM and CDR2 ANQGSEA. The CDR3 has 14 residues. V was clipped by 0 bases and J by 4 bases, with 10 bases between them. The CDR3: CSVEDPPGNQPQHF. The CDR3 DNA sequence: TGCAGCGTTGAAGACCCACCGGGAAATCAGCCCCAGCATTTT.

The V and J genes are TRBV6-6 and TRBJ1-1, with no clear D. V was pared by 2 bases and J by 1 base, with 8 bases between. This CDR3 is 14 amino acids long. Germline V gene sequence: CDR1 MNHNY, CDR2 SVGAGI (reference sequence). The CDR3: CASSYRAENTEAFF. Written as DNA, the CDR3 is TGTGCCAGCAGTTACAGGGCGGAGAACACTGAAGCTTTCTTT.

The chain joins TRBV6-5 to TRBJ1-3, with TRBD1 matching 8 bases. Germline V CDR1 and CDR2: MNHEY, SVGAGI. V was clipped by 0 bases and J by 3 bases; unmatched bases: 4. This CDR3 comprises 16 residues. In DNA form, the CDR3 reads TGTGCCAGCAGTTACTCGGGGACAGGAGATGGAAACACCATATATTTT. Its translation: CASSYSGTGDGNTIYF.

This clone has only one observation. This chain links TRBV5-1 with TRBJ2-2, with TRBD1 matching 10 bases. Germline V CDR1 and CDR2: SGHRS, YFSETQ. This CDR3 contains 19 residues. J was trimmed by 4 bases and V by 2 bases; bases with no gene match: 14. The CDR3: CASSFRFTHRDRGTGELFF. CDR3 sequence (DNA): TGCGCCAGCAGCTTCAGATTTACTCACCGGGACAGGGGCACCGGGGAGCTGTTTTTT.

The chain uses TRBV10-3 and TRBJ1-3; D unresolved. Germline loops: CDR1 ENHRY, CDR2 SYGVKD. Trimming stripped 5 bases from V and 6 bases from J, with 5 bases between. This CDR3 spans 11 amino acids. The CDR3 bases are TGTGCCATCAGTTCGACAAACACCATATATTTT. This gives the protein CAISSTNTIYF.

This chain joins TRBV7-8 and TRBJ2-3; D might be TRBD1 or TRBD2, each matching 5 bases. V was trimmed by 1 base and J by 4 bases, leaving 9 bases between them. Germline V lookup: CDR1 SGHVS, CDR2 FQNEAQ. The CDR3 has 14 residues. CDR3 nucleotides: TGTGCCAGCAGCTTAGGACGGGGCGCAGATACGCAGTATTTT. Translating it yields CASSLGRGADTQYF. Full variable domain (remainder filled in from reference TRBV7-8 and TRBJ2-3): GAGVSQSPRYKVAKRGQDVALRCDPISGHVSLFWYQQALGQGPEFLTYFQNEAQLDKSGLPSDRFFAERPEGSVSTLKIQRTQQEDSAVYLCASSLGRGADTQYFGPGTRLTVL.

Notes on this clone: The junction departs from the called germline gene at one end, perhaps through a read error. The chain uses TRBV6-1 and TRBJ2-7; D may be TRBD1 or TRBD2 (6 bases each). There are 12 residues in the CDR3. Germline CDR1 reads MNHNS; CDR2 reads SASEGT. DNA of the CDR3: TGTGCCAGCAGCGAAGGGGGGAGCGAGCAGTACTTC. Translation: CASSEGGSEQYF.

The chain is built from TRBV28 and TRBJ2-3; the match to TRBD2 covers 9 bases. The CDR3 is made up of 16 amino acids. Per germline, CDR1 MDHEN and CDR2 SYDVKM. Trimming at V came to 5 bases and at J to 3 bases, leaving 9 bases not matched to a gene. DNA for the CDR3: TGTGCCAGCAGTGCCCTACCGGGACTAGCAACAGATACGCAGTATTTT. It encodes CASSALPGLATDTQYF.

This chain joins TRBV4-3 and TRBJ2-1; 7 bases are shared with TRBD2. Germline CDR1 is LGHNA and CDR2 is YSLEER. V gave up 0 bases and J gave up 0 bases; unmatched junction bases: 5. CDR3 length: 17 residues. In DNA, the CDR3 is TGCGCCAGCAGCCAAGATTCGGGCGGGAGCTCCTACAATGAGCAGTTCTTC. Residues: CASSQDSGGSSYNEQFF.

The chain couples TRBV27 to TRBJ2-7; the D gene is possibly TRBD2 (5 bases). The CDR3 contains 15 residues. Germline loops: CDR1 MNHEY, CDR2 SMNVEV (reference sequence). Trimming took 2 bases from V and 2 from J, leaving 13 bases between them. The CDR3 protein is CASSLEGGLPYEQYF. The CDR3 bases are TGTGCCAGCAGTTTAGAAGGAGGACTCCCCTACGAGCAGTACTTC.

This clone was observed once. J is TRBJ1-2 and V is TRBV6-6; TRBD1 is a possible D gene (5 bases). Germline CDR1 is MNHNY and CDR2 is SVGAGI (reference sequence). V was shortened by 1 base and J by 7 bases, with 13 bases between the two germline ends. The CDR3 totals 14 residues. CDR3 DNA sequence: TGTGCCAGCAGTTACTTTGGGGGGACGGGTGGCTACACCTTC. It translates to CASSYFGGTGGYTF.

The rearrangement joins TRBV6-5 to TRBJ1-2, with D perhaps matching TRBD1 (6 bases). This CDR3 contains 14 residues. V dropped 2 bases and J dropped 7 bases, with 14 bases sitting between them. Per the germline V gene, CDR1 is MNHEY and CDR2 is SVGAGI. CDR3 bases: TGTGCCAGCAGTTACCATTCCAGGGGCGGTGGCTACACCTTC. It encodes CASSYHSRGGGYTF.

The CDR3 region has the DNA TGCGCCAGCAGCACGGGGACAGGGCGCGCCGAGGAGCAGTACTTC. This sequence encodes CASSTGTGRAEEQYF. The rearrangement links TRBV5-1 to TRBJ2-7; 9 bases agree with TRBD1. The CDR3 loop spans 15 amino acids. The ends lost 4 bases at V and 7 bases at J; junction bases unmatched: 12. Germline CDR1 and CDR2: SGHRS and YFSETQ.

This clone was observed a handful of times. V is TRBV7-9 and J is TRBJ1-2; possibly TRBD1 for D (5 bases). Trimming shortened V by 3 bases and J by 3 bases, and 17 bases separated the two germline ends. The CDR3 runs to 16 residues. Germline CDR1 and CDR2: SEHNR and FQNEAQ (reference sequence). For the CDR3, the DNA is TGTGCCAGCAGCTTCGGGACCGGGGGGGGACACTATGGCTACACCTTC. Translating gives CASSFGTGGGHYGYTF.

The chain uses TRBV4-3 and TRBJ2-3, with D unclear. The germline V gene encodes CDR1 LGHNA and CDR2 YSLEER. Trimming left V 1 base short and J 2 bases short, with 13 bases between. The CDR3 spans 16 residues. CDR3 loop: CASSQVTQSSTDTQYF. The CDR3 nucleotides read TGCGCCAGCAGCCAAGTCACCCAGTCCTCCACAGATACGCAGTATTTT.

Regarding this clone: Other DNA sequences in the sample encode the same CDR3. The chain uses TRBV2 and TRBJ2-5; TRBD2 might be the D (7 bases). Germline loops: CDR1 SNHLY, CDR2 FYNNEI. V lost 4 bases to trimming and J lost 5 bases, with 11 bases between them. This CDR3 spans 13 amino acids. CDR3 in DNA: TGTGCCAGCAGTGGGGGGGGCCAGGAGACCCAGTACTTC. Protein product: CASSGGGQETQYF.

This clone was seen many times. The J gene is TRBJ2-7, the V gene TRBV6-1, with D possibly matching TRBD2 (6 bases). The CDR3 extends over 15 amino acids. In germline, CDR1 is MNHNS, CDR2 SASEGT. V lost 1 base and J lost 5, with 15 bases in between. CDR3 bases: TGTGCCAGCAGTGAAGTTGCGGGGAGCCGGGACGAGCAGTACTTC. Protein sequence: CASSEVAGSRDEQYF.